Listed below are T cell receptor beta chains from one sample, sequenced in a study of T cells in Graves' hyperthyroidism and ophthalmopathy. Using its own MiXCR run on the multiplex PCR reads, TCRdb lists one record per CDR3 protein. The profile shows approximately 500,000 distinct CDR3 sequences, about 43% of them singletons. The sample was peripheral blood or thyroid tissue (not recorded which). The receptors come from a woman under 30 with Graves' hyperthyroidism. Each CDR3 is given with its conserved first and last residue. D genes are given only for firm matches. Size is omitted from some rows. Given values are once, few, many or a class for expanded clones.

CDR3nt: TGTGCCACCACGACGGGATGGAATGAGCAGTTCTTC; CDR3aa: CATTTGWNEQFF; j_gene: TRBJ2-1; v_gene: TRBV15; abundance: NA; d_gene: NA
CDR3nt: TGCGCCAGCAGTAAAACAGGGTCCAACGTCCTGACTTTC; CDR3aa: CASSKTGSNVLTF; j_gene: TRBJ2-6; v_gene: TRBV10-2; abundance: NA; d_gene: NA
CDR3nt: TGCAGTGCTAGAGATTGGGGGACCTTAGGGGATGAGCAGTTCTTC; CDR3aa: CSARDWGTLGDEQFF; j_gene: TRBJ2-1; v_gene: TRBV20-1; abundance: NA; d_gene: NA
CDR3nt: TGTGCCATCAGTGTTAGCGGGACCGCGAACACCGGGGAGCTGTTTTTT; CDR3aa: CAISVSGTANTGELFF; j_gene: TRBJ2-2; v_gene: TRBV10-3; abundance: NA; d_gene: TRBD2
CDR3nt: TGTGCCAGCAGCGTGGGACTTTATAGCTCCTACAATGAGCAGTACTTC; CDR3aa: CASSVGLYSSYNEQYF; j_gene: TRBJ2-7; v_gene: TRBV7-2; abundance: NA; d_gene: NA
CDR3nt: TGTGCCAGCAGCTTAGCCAGCGCTAACTACGAGCAGTACTTC; CDR3aa: CASSLASANYEQYF; j_gene: TRBJ2-7; v_gene: TRBV11-2; abundance: many; d_gene: NA
CDR3nt: TGTGCCAGCAGTTTCCTCACCGGGACAGGGAACGGCTACACCTTC; CDR3aa: CASSFLTGTGNGYTF; j_gene: TRBJ1-2; v_gene: TRBV12-3/TRBV12-4; abundance: NA; d_gene: TRBD1
CDR3nt: TGTGCCAGCAGCCCCCCAGGGGAGGAGACCCAGCATTTT; CDR3aa: CASSPPGEETQHF; j_gene: TRBJ1-5; v_gene: TRBV7-6; abundance: NA; d_gene: NA
CDR3nt: TGTGCCAGCAGCGAGGGGGGAGGTGTGACCTACGAGCAGTACTTC; CDR3aa: CASSEGGGVTYEQYF; j_gene: TRBJ2-7; v_gene: TRBV9; abundance: many; d_gene: NA
CDR3nt: TGCGCCAGCAGCTCAGCACCGGGACAGGGCGAATCACCCCTCCACTTT; CDR3aa: CASSSAPGQGESPLHF; j_gene: TRBJ1-6; v_gene: TRBV5-1; abundance: many; d_gene: TRBD1
CDR3nt: TGTGCCAGCTCACCCGGACGGACAGAGACCCAGTACTTC; CDR3aa: CASSPGRTETQYF; j_gene: TRBJ2-5; v_gene: TRBV18; abundance: few; d_gene: NA
CDR3nt: TGTGCCACCAGTGACGACACTAGCGAGTACAATGAGCAGTACTTC; CDR3aa: CATSDDTSEYNEQYF; j_gene: TRBJ2-5; v_gene: TRBV24-1; abundance: NA; d_gene: TRBD2
CDR3nt: TGTGCCAGCAGCCCACTTGGAGGGAGCCGGTACGAGCAGTACTTC; CDR3aa: CASSPLGGSRYEQYF; j_gene: TRBJ2-7; v_gene: TRBV5-6; abundance: many; d_gene: NA
CDR3nt: TGCGCCAGCAGCCGGACGACAGGGGCGAACTATGGCTACACCTTC; CDR3aa: CASSRTTGANYGYTF; j_gene: TRBJ1-2; v_gene: TRBV5-1; abundance: many; d_gene: TRBD1
CDR3nt: TGCAGCGTTGAAGAGCGGGGCAGGGGCGTAGACACTGAAGCTTTCTTT; CDR3aa: CSVEERGRGVDTEAFF; j_gene: TRBJ1-1; v_gene: TRBV29-1; abundance: NA; d_gene: NA
CDR3nt: TGTGCCAGCAGTGAACAGGGTCGGGAGACCCAGTACTTC; CDR3aa: CASSEQGRETQYF; j_gene: TRBJ2-5; v_gene: TRBV6-1; abundance: many; d_gene: NA
CDR3nt: TGTGCCAGCAGCTTTGGAGATACTTTCTCCTACGAGCAGTACTTC; CDR3aa: CASSFGDTFSYEQYF; j_gene: TRBJ2-7; v_gene: TRBV7-3; abundance: NA; d_gene: NA
CDR3nt: TGTGCCAGTAGTGGGCGATATAGCAATCAGCCCCAGCATTTT; CDR3aa: CASSGRYSNQPQHF; j_gene: TRBJ1-5; v_gene: TRBV19; abundance: many; d_gene: NA
CDR3nt: TGTGCCAGCAGCTCGTTGGGGCAGGGATTCTACGAGCAGTACTTC; CDR3aa: CASSSLGQGFYEQYF; j_gene: TRBJ2-7; v_gene: TRBV9; abundance: many; d_gene: NA
CDR3nt: TGCAGTGGGCCTGTGGGGGAACGGGCAAATTCACCCCTCCACTTT; CDR3aa: CSGPVGERANSPLHF; j_gene: TRBJ1-6; v_gene: TRBV20-1; abundance: many; d_gene: NA
CDR3nt: TGTGCCAGCAGGGGAGGGGCCAACGTCCTGACTTTC; CDR3aa: CASRGGANVLTF; j_gene: TRBJ2-6; v_gene: TRBV7-9; abundance: NA; d_gene: NA
CDR3nt: TGTGCCAGCAGCTTAGAATACGAGCAGTACTTC; CDR3aa: CASSLEYEQYF; j_gene: TRBJ2-7; v_gene: TRBV7-2; abundance: many; d_gene: NA
CDR3nt: TGTGCCAGCAAAACCCGCCAGCGGGAGGGCACCGGGGAGCTGTTTTTT; CDR3aa: CASKTRQREGTGELFF; j_gene: TRBJ2-2; v_gene: TRBV7-6; abundance: many; d_gene: TRBD2
CDR3nt: TGCGCCAGCAGCCAAGGTATGAGCGGGATCCCCCCCGAGCAGTACTTC; CDR3aa: CASSQGMSGIPPEQYF; j_gene: TRBJ2-7; v_gene: TRBV4-3; abundance: many; d_gene: TRBD2
CDR3nt: TGCAGCTTGAGCCCCAACTATGGCTACACCTTC; CDR3aa: CSLSPNYGYTF; j_gene: TRBJ1-2; v_gene: TRBV29-1; abundance: NA; d_gene: NA
CDR3nt: TGCGCCAGCAGCTTGGAGCCGGGAGGAGCTGGAAACACCATATATTTT; CDR3aa: CASSLEPGGAGNTIYF; j_gene: TRBJ1-3; v_gene: TRBV5-1; abundance: many; d_gene: NA
CDR3nt: TGTGCCAGCAGTTTTCGGACAGGGGGCTCACATGGCTACACCTTC; CDR3aa: CASSFRTGGSHGYTF; j_gene: TRBJ1-2; v_gene: TRBV2; abundance: NA; d_gene: TRBD1
CDR3nt: TGTGCCAGCAGTTACTCGATAGGAGAGAACACTGAAGCTTTCTTT; CDR3aa: CASSYSIGENTEAFF; j_gene: TRBJ1-1; v_gene: TRBV6-5; abundance: many; d_gene: NA
CDR3nt: TGTGCCACCAGTGATTTGAGGCTAGCGGACAACACCTTC; CDR3aa: CATSDLRLADNTF; j_gene: TRBJ1-2; v_gene: TRBV24-1; abundance: NA; d_gene: NA
CDR3nt: TGCGCCAGCAGCTCGGGACAGGGTGGCGAAAAACTGTTTTTT; CDR3aa: CASSSGQGGEKLFF; j_gene: TRBJ1-4; v_gene: TRBV12-3/TRBV12-4; abundance: many; d_gene: TRBD1
CDR3nt: TGCGCCAGCAATTACACTAGCGGGAGTACCCACGAGCAGTACTTC; CDR3aa: CASNYTSGSTHEQYF; j_gene: TRBJ2-7; v_gene: TRBV10-1; abundance: many; d_gene: TRBD2
CDR3nt: TGTGCCAGCCCACCCGGGCTAGCGGGACTATACAATGAGCAGTTCTTC; CDR3aa: CASPPGLAGLYNEQFF; j_gene: TRBJ2-1; v_gene: TRBV7-3; abundance: NA; d_gene: TRBD2
CDR3nt: TGTGCCAGCACCGGTGGGGGGGCAACCGATACGCAGTACTTC; CDR3aa: CASTGGGATDTQYF; j_gene: TRBJ2-7; v_gene: TRBV12-3/TRBV12-4; abundance: NA; d_gene: NA
CDR3nt: TGCGCCAGCAGCTTGGGGAATTACAACGGAGGCTATGGCTACACCTTC; CDR3aa: CASSLGNYNGGYGYTF; j_gene: TRBJ1-2; v_gene: TRBV5-1; abundance: once; d_gene: NA
CDR3nt: TGTGCCAGCAGTTACTGGGGACTGAACACTGAAGCTTTCTTT; CDR3aa: CASSYWGLNTEAFF; j_gene: TRBJ1-1; v_gene: TRBV6-2/TRBV6-3; abundance: many; d_gene: NA
CDR3nt: TGTGCCAGCAGCCCCCGGGACAGAAGCACCTATGGCTACACCTTC; CDR3aa: CASSPRDRSTYGYTF; j_gene: TRBJ1-2; v_gene: TRBV3-1; abundance: NA; d_gene: TRBD1
CDR3nt: TGCAGCGTTAGGGCAGGGGGGGAGTCCGAAAAACTGTTTTTT; CDR3aa: CSVRAGGESEKLFF; j_gene: TRBJ1-4; v_gene: TRBV29-1; abundance: once; d_gene: TRBD1
CDR3nt: TGTGCCAGCAGCTCCCCATTATCCGAGCAGTACTTC; CDR3aa: CASSSPLSEQYF; j_gene: TRBJ2-7; v_gene: TRBV3-1; abundance: NA; d_gene: NA
CDR3nt: TGTGCCACCAGAAATACCCGCTCCTACGAGCAGTACTTC; CDR3aa: CATRNTRSYEQYF; j_gene: TRBJ2-7; v_gene: TRBV15; abundance: many; d_gene: NA
CDR3nt: TGTGCCAGCAGCTCCGACACGAACACCGGGGAAGAGACCCAGTACTTC; CDR3aa: CASSSDTNTGEETQYF; j_gene: TRBJ2-5; v_gene: TRBV7-9; abundance: NA; d_gene: NA
CDR3nt: TGTGCCAGCAGTTACTCAAGGGGGGGCCCGAACACCGGGGAGCTGTTTTTT; CDR3aa: CASSYSRGGPNTGELFF; j_gene: TRBJ2-2; v_gene: TRBV6-5; abundance: many; d_gene: NA
CDR3nt: TGTGCCATCAGTGAGTCCCAGGGGGGCACCGGGGAGCTGTTTTTT; CDR3aa: CAISESQGGTGELFF; j_gene: TRBJ2-2; v_gene: TRBV10-3; abundance: NA; d_gene: NA
CDR3nt: TGCAGTGCCCCAGGGGGGCCGCGTTATAATTCACCCCTCCACTTT; CDR3aa: CSAPGGPRYNSPLHF; j_gene: TRBJ1-6; v_gene: TRBV20-1; abundance: NA; d_gene: TRBD1
CDR3nt: TGTGCCACCAGCAGAGTAGGGGGTGATTCACCCCTCCACTTT; CDR3aa: CATSRVGGDSPLHF; j_gene: TRBJ1-6; v_gene: TRBV15; abundance: NA; d_gene: NA
CDR3nt: TGCAGTGCTAGAGATCTGACAGAGGAGGGTGAGCAGTTCTTC; CDR3aa: CSARDLTEEGEQFF; j_gene: TRBJ2-1; v_gene: TRBV20-1; abundance: NA; d_gene: NA
CDR3nt: TGTGCCAGCAGGGCTAGTTGGGAGCAGGGTATGTCTTATGGCTACACCTTC; CDR3aa: CASRASWEQGMSYGYTF; j_gene: TRBJ1-2; v_gene: TRBV2; abundance: NA; d_gene: NA
CDR3nt: TGCGCCAGCAGGGGATCCAGGGACACTGAAGCTTTCTTT; CDR3aa: CASRGSRDTEAFF; j_gene: TRBJ1-1; v_gene: TRBV5-1; abundance: NA; d_gene: NA